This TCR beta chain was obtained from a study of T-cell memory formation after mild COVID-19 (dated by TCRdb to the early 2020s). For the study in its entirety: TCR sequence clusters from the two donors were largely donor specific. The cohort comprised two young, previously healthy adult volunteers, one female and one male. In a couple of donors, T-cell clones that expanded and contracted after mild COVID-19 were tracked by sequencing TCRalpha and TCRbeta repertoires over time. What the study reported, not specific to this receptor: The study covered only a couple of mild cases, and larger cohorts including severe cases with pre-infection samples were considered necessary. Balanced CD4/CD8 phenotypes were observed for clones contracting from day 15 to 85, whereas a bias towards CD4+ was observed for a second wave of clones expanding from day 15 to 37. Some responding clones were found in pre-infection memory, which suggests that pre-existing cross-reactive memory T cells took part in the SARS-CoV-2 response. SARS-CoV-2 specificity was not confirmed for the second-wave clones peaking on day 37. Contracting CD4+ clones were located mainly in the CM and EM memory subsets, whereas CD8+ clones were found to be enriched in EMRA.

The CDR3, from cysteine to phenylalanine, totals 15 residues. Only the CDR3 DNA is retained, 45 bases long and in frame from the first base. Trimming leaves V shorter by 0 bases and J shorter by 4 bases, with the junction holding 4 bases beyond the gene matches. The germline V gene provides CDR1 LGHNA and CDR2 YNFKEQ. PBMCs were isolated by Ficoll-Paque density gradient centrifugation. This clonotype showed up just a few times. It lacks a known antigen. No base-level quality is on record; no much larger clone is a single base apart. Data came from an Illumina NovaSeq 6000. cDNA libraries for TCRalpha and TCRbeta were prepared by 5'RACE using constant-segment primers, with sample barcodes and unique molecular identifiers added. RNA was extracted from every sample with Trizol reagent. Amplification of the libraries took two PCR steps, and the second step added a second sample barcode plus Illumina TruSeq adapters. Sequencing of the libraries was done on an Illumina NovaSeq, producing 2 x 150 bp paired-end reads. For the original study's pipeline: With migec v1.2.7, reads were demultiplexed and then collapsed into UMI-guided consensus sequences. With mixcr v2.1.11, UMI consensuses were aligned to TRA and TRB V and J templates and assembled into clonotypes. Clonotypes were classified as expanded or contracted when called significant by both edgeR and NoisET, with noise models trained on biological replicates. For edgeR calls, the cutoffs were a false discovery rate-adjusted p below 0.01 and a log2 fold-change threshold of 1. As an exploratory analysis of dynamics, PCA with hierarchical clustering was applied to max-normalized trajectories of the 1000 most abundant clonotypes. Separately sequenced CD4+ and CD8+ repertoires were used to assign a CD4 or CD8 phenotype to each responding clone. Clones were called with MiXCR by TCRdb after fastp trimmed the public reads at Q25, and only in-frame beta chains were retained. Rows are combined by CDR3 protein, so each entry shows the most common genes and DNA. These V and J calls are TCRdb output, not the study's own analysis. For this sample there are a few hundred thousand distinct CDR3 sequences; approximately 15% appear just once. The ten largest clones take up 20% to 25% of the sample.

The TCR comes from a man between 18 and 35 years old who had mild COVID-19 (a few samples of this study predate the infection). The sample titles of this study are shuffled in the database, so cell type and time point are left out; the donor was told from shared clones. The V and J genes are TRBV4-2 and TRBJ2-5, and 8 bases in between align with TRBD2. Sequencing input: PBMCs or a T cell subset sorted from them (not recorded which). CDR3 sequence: CASSQDRGGPETQYF. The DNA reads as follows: TGTGCCAGCAGCCAAGATCGGGGGGGGCCAGAGACCCAGTACTTC.